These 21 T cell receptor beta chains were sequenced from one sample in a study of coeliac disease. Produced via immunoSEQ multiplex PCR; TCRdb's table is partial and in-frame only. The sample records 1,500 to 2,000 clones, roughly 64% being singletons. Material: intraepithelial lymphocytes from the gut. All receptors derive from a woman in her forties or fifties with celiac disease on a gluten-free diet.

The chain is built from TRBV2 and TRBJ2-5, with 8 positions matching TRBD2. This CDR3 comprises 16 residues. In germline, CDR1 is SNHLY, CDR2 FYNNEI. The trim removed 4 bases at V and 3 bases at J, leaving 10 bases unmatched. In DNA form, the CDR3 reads TGTGCCAGCAGTGGCCTATCAACTAGCGGTAAAGAGACCCAGTACTTC. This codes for CASSGLSTSGKETQYF.

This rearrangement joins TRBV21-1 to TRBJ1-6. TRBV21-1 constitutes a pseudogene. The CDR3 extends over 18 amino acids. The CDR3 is CASRAPLATIHHNSPLHF. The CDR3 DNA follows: TGTGCCAGCAGAGCGCCATTAGCTACCATACATCATAATTCACCCCTCCACTTT.

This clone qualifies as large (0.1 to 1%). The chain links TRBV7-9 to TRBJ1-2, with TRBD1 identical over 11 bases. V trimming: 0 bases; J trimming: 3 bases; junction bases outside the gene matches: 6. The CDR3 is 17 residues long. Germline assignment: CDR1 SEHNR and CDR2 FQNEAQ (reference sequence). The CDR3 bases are TGTGCCAGCAGCTTAGCTTTGGGGACAGGGGGTGACTATGGCTACACCTTC. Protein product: CASSLALGTGGDYGYTF.

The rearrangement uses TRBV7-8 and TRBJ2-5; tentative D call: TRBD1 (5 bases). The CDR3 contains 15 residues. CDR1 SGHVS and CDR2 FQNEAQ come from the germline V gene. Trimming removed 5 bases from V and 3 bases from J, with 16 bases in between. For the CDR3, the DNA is TGTGCCAGCAGCCTCGGACAATTGTTTGAAGAGACCCAGTACTTC. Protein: CASSLGQLFEETQYF.

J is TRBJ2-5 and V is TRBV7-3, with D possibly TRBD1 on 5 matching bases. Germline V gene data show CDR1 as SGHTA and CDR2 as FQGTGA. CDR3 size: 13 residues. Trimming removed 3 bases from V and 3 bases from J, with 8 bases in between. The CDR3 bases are TGTGCCAGCAGCTTTGGCAGGGAAGAGACCCAGTACTTC. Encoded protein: CASSFGREETQYF.

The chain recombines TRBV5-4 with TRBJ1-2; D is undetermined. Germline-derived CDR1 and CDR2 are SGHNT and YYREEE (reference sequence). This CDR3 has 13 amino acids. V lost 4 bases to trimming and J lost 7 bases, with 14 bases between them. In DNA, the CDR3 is TGTGCCAGCAGCCCCCGCGGGAGCGGTGGCTACACCTTC. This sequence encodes CASSPRGSGGYTF. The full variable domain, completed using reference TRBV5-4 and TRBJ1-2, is ETGVTQSPTHLIKTRGQQVTLRCSSQSGHNTVSWYQQALGQGPQFIFQYYREEENGRGNFPPRFSGLQFPNYSSELNVNALELDDSALYLCASSPRGSGGYTFGSGTRLTVV.

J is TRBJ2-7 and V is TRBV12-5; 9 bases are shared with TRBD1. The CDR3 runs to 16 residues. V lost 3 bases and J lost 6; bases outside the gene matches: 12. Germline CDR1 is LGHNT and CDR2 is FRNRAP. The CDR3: CASGFNLGDRGAEQYF. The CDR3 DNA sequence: TGTGCTAGTGGTTTCAATCTCGGTGACAGGGGGGCCGAGCAGTACTTC.

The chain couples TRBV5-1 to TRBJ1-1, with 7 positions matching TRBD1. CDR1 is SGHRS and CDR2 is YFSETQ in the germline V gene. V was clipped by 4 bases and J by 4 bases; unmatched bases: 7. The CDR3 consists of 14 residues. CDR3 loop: CASSARQGFTEAFF. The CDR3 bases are TGCGCCAGCAGCGCGAGACAGGGTTTCACTGAAGCTTTCTTT.

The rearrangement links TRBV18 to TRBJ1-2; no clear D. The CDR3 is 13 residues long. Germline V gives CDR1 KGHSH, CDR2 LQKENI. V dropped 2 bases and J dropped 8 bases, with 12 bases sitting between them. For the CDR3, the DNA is TGTGCCAGCTCACCAGCCCGCGGTCTCGGCTACACCTTC. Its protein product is CASSPARGLGYTF.

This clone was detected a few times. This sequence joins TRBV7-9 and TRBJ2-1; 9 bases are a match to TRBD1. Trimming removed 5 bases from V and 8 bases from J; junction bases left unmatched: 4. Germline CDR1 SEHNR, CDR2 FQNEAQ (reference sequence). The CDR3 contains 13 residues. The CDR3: CASSHRGRHEQFF. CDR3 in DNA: TGTGCCAGCAGCCACAGGGGGCGCCATGAGCAGTTCTTC.

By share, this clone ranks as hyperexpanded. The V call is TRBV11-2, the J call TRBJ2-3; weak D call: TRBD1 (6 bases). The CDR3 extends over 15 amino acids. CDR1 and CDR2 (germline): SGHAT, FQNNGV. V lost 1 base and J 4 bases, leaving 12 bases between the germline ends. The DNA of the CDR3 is TGTGCCAGCAGCTTAGCGGCAGGGGAGCCAGATACGCAGTATTTT. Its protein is CASSLAAGEPDTQYF. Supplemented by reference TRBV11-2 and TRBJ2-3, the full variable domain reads EAGVAQSPRYKIIEKRQSVAFWCNPISGHATLYWYQQILGQGPKLLIQFQNNGVVDDSQLPKDRFSAERLKGVDSTLKIQPAKLEDSAVYLCASSLAAGEPDTQYFGPGTRLTVL.

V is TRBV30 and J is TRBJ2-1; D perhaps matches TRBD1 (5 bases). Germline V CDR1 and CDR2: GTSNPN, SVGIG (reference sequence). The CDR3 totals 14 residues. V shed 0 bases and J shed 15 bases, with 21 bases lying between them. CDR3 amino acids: CAWSVRYGQGRRFF. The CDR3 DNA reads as TGTGCCTGGAGTGTAAGGTACGGGCAGGGTCGTCGGTTCTTC.

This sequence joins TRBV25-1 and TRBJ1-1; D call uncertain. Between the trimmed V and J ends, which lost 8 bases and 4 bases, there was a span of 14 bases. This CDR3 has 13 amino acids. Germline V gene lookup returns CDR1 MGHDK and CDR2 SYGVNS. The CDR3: CASQLRDGTEAFF. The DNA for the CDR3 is TGTGCCAGCCAGCTGCGGGATGGCACTGAAGCTTTCTTT.

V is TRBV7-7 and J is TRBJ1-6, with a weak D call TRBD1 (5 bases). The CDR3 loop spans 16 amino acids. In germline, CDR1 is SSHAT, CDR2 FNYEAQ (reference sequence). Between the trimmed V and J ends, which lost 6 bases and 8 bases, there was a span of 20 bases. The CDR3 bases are TGTGCCAGCAGTATTAAGGGGTGGGGCTGGGATTCACCCCTCCACTTT. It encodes CASSIKGWGWDSPLHF.

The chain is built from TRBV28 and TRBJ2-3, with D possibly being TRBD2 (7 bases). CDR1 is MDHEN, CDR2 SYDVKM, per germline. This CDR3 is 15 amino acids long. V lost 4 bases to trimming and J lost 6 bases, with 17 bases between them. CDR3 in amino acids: CASSWGGSGGDTQYF. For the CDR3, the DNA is TGTGCCAGCAGTTGGGGGGGCTCCGGGGGTGATACGCAGTATTTT.

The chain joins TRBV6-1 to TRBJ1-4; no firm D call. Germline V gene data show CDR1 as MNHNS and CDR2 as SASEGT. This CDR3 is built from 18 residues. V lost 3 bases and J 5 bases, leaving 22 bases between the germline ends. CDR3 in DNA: TGTGCCAGCAGTGATTGCAGTTGTCTCCTAGTCGACAATGAAAAACTGTTTTTT. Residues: CASSDCSCLLVDNEKLFF.

CDR3 in amino acids: CASSSEVEAFF. The CDR3 DNA sequence: TGTGCCAGCAGCTCGGAGGTTGAAGCTTTCTTT. V gene TRBV5-6 combines with J gene TRBJ1-1; D remains unclear. The V end lost 3 bases, the J end lost 7 bases, and 7 bases lay between the germline ends. Germline CDR1 reads SGHDT; CDR2 reads YYEEEE. The CDR3 covers 11 residues.

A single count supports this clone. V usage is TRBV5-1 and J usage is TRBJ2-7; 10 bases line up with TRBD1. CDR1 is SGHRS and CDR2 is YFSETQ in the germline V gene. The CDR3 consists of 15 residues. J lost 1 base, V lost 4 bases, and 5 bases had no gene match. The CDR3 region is CASSLWTGGSYEQYF. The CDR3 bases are TGCGCCAGCAGCCTCTGGACAGGGGGGTCCTACGAGCAGTACTTC.

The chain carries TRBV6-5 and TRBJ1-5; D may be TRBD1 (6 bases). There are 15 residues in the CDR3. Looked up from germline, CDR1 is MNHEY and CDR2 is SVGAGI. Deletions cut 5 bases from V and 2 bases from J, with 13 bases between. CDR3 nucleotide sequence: TGTGCCAGCAGTCTGACAGGCTCGGGCAATCAGCCCCAGCATTTT. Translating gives CASSLTGSGNQPQHF.

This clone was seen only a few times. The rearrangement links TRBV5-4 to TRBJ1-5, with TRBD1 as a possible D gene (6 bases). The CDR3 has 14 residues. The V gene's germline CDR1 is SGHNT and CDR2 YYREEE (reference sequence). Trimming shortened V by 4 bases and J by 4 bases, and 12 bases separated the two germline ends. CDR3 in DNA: TGTGCCAGCAGCCGAGGGGGGGCAAATCAGCCCCAGCATTTT. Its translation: CASSRGGANQPQHF.

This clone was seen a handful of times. The CDR3 nucleotides are TGTGCCTGGAGCACGCAGGGTGGGTACGAGCAGTACTTC. It codes for CAWSTQGGYEQYF. The chain combines TRBV30 with TRBJ2-7; D perhaps matches TRBD1 (5 bases). Germline V gene sequence: CDR1 GTSNPN, CDR2 SVGIG (reference sequence). V was clipped by 3 bases and J by 4 bases, with 13 bases between them. The CDR3 runs 13 residues.